This record looks at one T cell receptor beta chain sequence and its context. The record originates from a study of blood T cell repertoires in COVID-19. Across the whole study: PBMCs, B-cell-depleted T cells, or T cells were the source of the cDNA or gDNA that made up the material.

The junction had 14 bases not matched to a gene; V was cut back by 5 bases and J by 5 bases. Per the germline V gene, CDR1 is MDHEN and CDR2 is SYDVKM. The length of the CDR3 is 17 residues. Under the authors' procedure: Amplification with reference gene primers provided the estimates of nucleated cell counts. Clones were sequenced by immunoSEQ multiplex PCR, and TCRdb holds only the in-frame ones, with some missing. For V, J and clone size, that table is used; D and trimming come from the DNA. The sample yields 60,000 to 85,000 clones, 70% to 90% seen once. Material: peripheral blood. This clonotype was sampled from a man aged 50-59 years with active COVID-19. The V gene is TRBV28, the J gene TRBJ1-3; 8 positions match TRBD1. CDR3 residues: CASSITAMTGVRNTIYF. The CDR3 DNA reads TGTGCCAGCAGTATTACCGCAATGACAGGGGTTAGAAACACCATATATTTT.